The 25 T cell receptor beta chains below all came from one sample that was sequenced in a study of T-cell memory formation after mild COVID-19. One entry per CDR3 protein results from TCRdb running MiXCR on the 5' RACE reads. The sample consists of approximately 340,000 distinct CDR3 sequences, 10% to 15% of them appearing once. Sequencing input: PBMCs or a T cell subset sorted from them (not recorded which). Every receptor here comes from a man aged 18-30 years who had mild COVID-19 (a few samples of this study predate the infection). Cell type and time point are not known.

This clonotype was recorded a few times. The V and J genes are TRBV5-1 and TRBJ2-1; 7 bases match TRBD2. Germline loops: CDR1 SGHRS, CDR2 YFSETQ. V lost 0 bases to trimming and J lost 8 bases; unmatched junction nucleotides: 5. This CDR3 region has 14 residues. Here the CDR3 reads CASSLGGGTDEQFF. As DNA, the CDR3 is TGCGCCAGCAGCTTGGGGGGGGGAACGGATGAGCAGTTCTTC. The complete variable domain, with remaining parts taken from reference TRBV5-1 and TRBJ2-1, reads KAGVTQTPRYLIKTRGQQVTLSCSPISGHRSVSWYQQTPGQGLQFLFEYFSETQRNKGNFPGRFSGRQFSNSRSEMNVSTLELGDSALYLCASSLGGGTDEQFFGPGTRLTVL.

The sample holds a few counts of this clonotype. V usage is TRBV20-1 and J usage is TRBJ1-6; D is possibly TRBD1 (6 bases). Per the germline V gene, CDR1 is DFQATT and CDR2 is SNEGSKA (reference sequence). The CDR3 extends over 15 amino acids. The V end lost 6 bases, the J end lost 0 bases, and 12 bases lay between the germline ends. This CDR3 is CSAPQGSSYNSPLHF. As DNA, the CDR3 is TGCAGTGCACCACAGGGAAGCTCCTATAATTCACCCCTCCACTTT.

The chain carries TRBV2 and TRBJ1-5; D is possibly TRBD1 (5 bases). Germline assignment: CDR1 SNHLY and CDR2 FYNNEI. The CDR3 is 13 residues long. V lost 5 bases and J lost 7, with 12 bases in between. CDR3 DNA: TGTGCCAGCAGTACAGGCCGGGCACAGCCCCAGCATTTT. Protein sequence: CASSTGRAQPQHF. The whole variable domain, filled in from reference TRBV2 and TRBJ1-5, reads EPEVTQTPSHQVTQMGQEVILRCVPISNHLYFYWYRQILGQKVEFLVSFYNNEISEKSEIFDDQFSVERPDGSNFTLKIRSTKLEDSAMYFCASSTGRAQPQHFGDGTRLSIL.

The chain recombines TRBV20-1 with TRBJ2-5; no clear D. CDR1 is DFQATT, CDR2 SNEGSKA, per germline (reference sequence). V lost 2 bases and J lost 7, with 8 bases in between. This CDR3 contains 11 residues. Here the CDR3 reads CSARPWGTQYF. CDR3 DNA: TGCAGTGCTAGACCTTGGGGGACCCAGTACTTC.

This chain connects TRBV10-3 to TRBJ2-7; possibly TRBD2 for D (5 bases). V gave up 10 bases and J gave up 7 bases, with 14 bases separating them. This CDR3 region has 11 residues. Germline-derived CDR1 and CDR2 are ENHRY and SYGVKD. Here the CDR3 reads CATEDGLEQYF. CDR3 in DNA: TGTGCCACTGAGGACGGACTTGAGCAGTACTTC.

The chain recombines TRBV9 with TRBJ2-3; 8 nucleotides align to TRBD1. The V gene end was trimmed by 6 bases and the J gene end by 5 bases; junction bases not matched to a gene: 11. Germline-derived CDR1 and CDR2 are SGDLS and YYNGEE. The CDR3 spans 15 residues. CDR3 in amino acids: CASNPQGVRGDTQYF. The CDR3 coding sequence is TGTGCCAGCAACCCACAGGGGGTACGGGGAGATACGCAGTATTTT. The full variable domain, in which reference TRBV9 and TRBJ2-3 provide the parts outside the CDR3, is DSGVTQTPKHLITATGQRVTLRCSPRSGDLSVYWYQQSLDQGLQFLIQYYNGEERAKGNILERFSAQQFPDLHSELNLSSLELGDSALYFCASNPQGVRGDTQYFGPGTRLTVL.

This clonotype has a count of ten or more. The genes are TRBV28 and TRBJ2-7, with TRBD1 matching 12 bases. V lost 7 bases, J lost 5 bases, and 9 bases stayed unmatched. The CDR3 has 15 residues. CDR1 and CDR2 from the germline V gene are MDHEN and SYDVKM. The CDR3 coding sequence is TGTGCCAGCACGTCGCACGGGACAGGGGGCCACGAGCAGTACGTC. Protein sequence: CASTSHGTGGHEQYV.

The V and J genes are TRBV24-1 and TRBJ1-1; 9 bases are a match to TRBD1. The germline V gene encodes CDR1 KGHDR and CDR2 SFDVKD. V shed 4 bases, J shed 2 bases, and the junction held 4 bases outside the gene matches. The CDR3 spans 15 residues. The CDR3 region is CATSDLTGGNTEAFF. In DNA form, the CDR3 reads TGTGCCACCAGTGACCTGACAGGGGGTAACACTGAAGCTTTCTTT.

The V call is TRBV30, the J call TRBJ2-7, with 9 nucleotides matching TRBD1. The CDR3 has 13 amino acids. V lost 5 bases and J lost 4; bases outside the gene matches: 6. CDR1 and CDR2 (germline): GTSNPN, SVGIG (reference sequence). The CDR3 DNA reads TGTGCCTGGGGAGCCGGGACAGGGTACGAGCAGTACTTC. Protein: CAWGAGTGYEQYF.

The table lists this clonotype with a few counts. This chain links TRBV12-3 or TRBV12-4 with TRBJ2-7; a possible D gene is TRBD1 (5 bases). Trimming shortened V by 4 bases and J by 7 bases, and 17 bases separated the two germline ends. The CDR3 is made up of 14 amino acids. The DNA for the CDR3 is TGTGCCAGCAGTTCTTGGCAGGGCTTGGAGGAGCAGTACTTC. This sequence encodes CASSSWQGLEEQYF.

This chain connects TRBV6-2 or TRBV6-3 to TRBJ1-5; D possibly corresponds to TRBD1 (5 bases). CDR3 length: 13 amino acids. The germline CDR1 and CDR2 sequences are MNHEY and SVGEGT. Trimming pared 5 bases from V and 4 bases from J, leaving 9 bases between. CDR3 amino acids: CASSRQRNQPQHF. CDR3 DNA: TGTGCCAGCAGTAGACAGAGAAATCAGCCCCAGCATTTT.

This clonotype was counted many times. The genes are TRBV5-1 and TRBJ2-1; 10 bases are a match to TRBD1. With V trimmed by 0 bases and J by 7 bases, 7 bases remained unmatched. The CDR3 covers 16 residues. CDR1 and CDR2 from the germline V gene are SGHRS and YFSETQ. The CDR3 loop reads CASSLAGGQGINEQFF. For the CDR3, the DNA is TGCGCCAGCAGCTTGGCCGGGGGACAGGGGATTAATGAGCAGTTCTTC. Combining the CDR3 with reference TRBV5-1 and TRBJ2-1 gives the whole variable domain KAGVTQTPRYLIKTRGQQVTLSCSPISGHRSVSWYQQTPGQGLQFLFEYFSETQRNKGNFPGRFSGRQFSNSRSEMNVSTLELGDSALYLCASSLAGGQGINEQFFGPGTRLTVL.

The sample holds a few counts of this clonotype. The chain uses TRBV6-5 and TRBJ2-1; 11 bases are a match to TRBD2. V dropped 8 bases and J dropped 3; count of bases not matched to a gene: 3. The CDR3 length is 14 residues. Germline V gene lookup returns CDR1 MNHEY and CDR2 SVGAGI. The CDR3 is CASQTSGDYNEQFF. The CDR3 DNA reads as TGTGCCAGCCAGACTAGCGGGGACTACAATGAGCAGTTCTTC.

This clonotype appeared a few times. DNA of the CDR3: TGCGCCAGCAGCTTGTATGGGCAGTACGATGAGCAGTTCTTC. It specifies CASSLYGQYDEQFF. The rearrangement links TRBV5-1 to TRBJ2-1; D gene ambiguous. V was clipped by 1 base and J by 8 bases, with 13 bases between them. The CDR3 has 14 amino acids. Germline assignment: CDR1 SGHRS and CDR2 YFSETQ.

This clonotype was counted only a few times. The genes are TRBV20-1 and TRBJ2-5; D is ambiguous. Germline loops: CDR1 DFQATT, CDR2 SNEGSKA (reference sequence). V lost 3 bases and J lost 5, with 13 bases in between. This CDR3 is 13 amino acids long. The CDR3 sequence: CSASGGAFETQYF. DNA of the CDR3: TGCAGTGCTAGTGGTGGAGCGTTCGAGACCCAGTACTTC.

This clonotype was observed a few times. This sequence joins TRBV5-1 and TRBJ1-1, with D maybe TRBD1 (6 bases). The ends were cut back, 4 bases at V and 0 bases at J, with 13 bases in the middle. This CDR3 spans 15 amino acids. Looked up from germline, CDR1 is SGHRS and CDR2 is YFSETQ. CDR3 nucleotides: TGCGCCAGCAGCCTGGGGGGGCACATGAACACTGAAGCTTTCTTT. Translating gives CASSLGGHMNTEAFF.

The chain combines TRBV4-3 with TRBJ2-7, with D possibly being TRBD1 or TRBD2 (5 bases each). This CDR3 is 15 amino acids long. Germline values: CDR1 LGHNA, CDR2 YSLEER. V dropped 5 bases and J dropped 0 bases, with 14 bases sitting between them. The CDR3 sequence is CASSLRWDASYEQYF. DNA for the CDR3: TGCGCCAGCAGCTTGCGTTGGGACGCCTCCTACGAGCAGTACTTC.

A few counts support this clonotype. CDR3 coding DNA: TGTGCCAGCAGCTCCGGGACAGGGGAATACAATGAGCAGTTCTTC. Translated: CASSSGTGEYNEQFF. The genes are TRBV11-2 and TRBJ2-1, with 10 bases lining up with TRBD1. CDR1 and CDR2 from the germline V gene are SGHAT and FQNNGV. The CDR3 totals 15 residues. V shed 4 bases, J shed 4 bases, and the junction held 4 bases outside the gene matches.

This clonotype has more than one count but fewer than ten. The chain couples TRBV20-1 to TRBJ2-7; 8 bases align to TRBD2. Germline V CDR1 and CDR2: DFQATT, SNEGSKA (reference sequence). Germline trimming cut 2 bases from V and 1 base from J; bases unmatched to any gene: 4. This CDR3 has 14 amino acids. The CDR3 spells CSARPPGGSYEQYF. CDR3 sequence (DNA): TGCAGTGCTAGACCGCCGGGGGGGTCCTACGAGCAGTACTTC.

A few counts support this clonotype. The rearrangement joins TRBV20-1 to TRBJ2-3; D remains ambiguous. CDR1 DFQATT and CDR2 SNEGSKA come from the germline V gene (reference sequence). Trimming cost V 0 bases and J 3 bases, with 13 bases left between them. This CDR3 is built from 15 residues. The CDR3 region has the DNA TGCAGTGCTAGAGATAGGGCGGTGGGAACAGATACGCAGTATTTT. This codes for CSARDRAVGTDTQYF.

The CDR3 nucleotides are TGTGCCAGCAGCGGAACTAGCGGGGGGGCCACAGATACGCAGTATTTT. Its protein product is CASSGTSGGATDTQYF. This rearrangement joins TRBV7-2 to TRBJ2-3; TRBD2 matches at 13 bases. Germline CDR1 and CDR2: SGHTA and FQGNSA. This CDR3 has 16 amino acids. Trimming cost V 5 bases and J 2 bases; bases outside gene matches: 4.

This clonotype appeared a few times. The chain links TRBV20-1 to TRBJ2-5, with D perhaps matching TRBD1 or TRBD2 (5 bases each). Germline CDR1 and CDR2: DFQATT and SNEGSKA (reference sequence). V lost 5 bases, J lost 9 bases, and 25 bases lay in between. This CDR3 is built from 15 residues. In nucleotides, the CDR3 is TGCAGTGCTCACCCCCTGGGACCCCAGAGGAGACCCCAGTACTTC. Translating it yields CSAHPLGPQRRPQYF.

This clonotype was found once. The rearrangement uses TRBV20-1 and TRBJ1-1; D is uncertain. This CDR3 has 12 residues. Germline values: CDR1 DFQATT, CDR2 SNEGSKA (reference sequence). V was clipped by 3 bases and J by 6 bases, with 11 bases between them. The CDR3 nucleotides read TGCAGTGCTAGGGGAAACTATGCTGAAGCTTTCTTT. Encoded protein: CSARGNYAEAFF.

This clonotype showed up just a few times. The rearrangement joins TRBV12-3 or TRBV12-4 to TRBJ1-5; possibly TRBD1 for D (6 bases). With 5 bases removed from V and 6 bases from J, the gap between germline ends came to 14 bases. The CDR3 runs 14 residues. CDR3 sequence (DNA): TGTGCCAGCAGTAGTCAGGGGATCGGTCAGCCCCAGCATTTT. Its protein is CASSSQGIGQPQHF.

In its sample, this clonotype was seen once. V is TRBV4-3 and J is TRBJ2-5; 8 positions agree with TRBD2. Per the germline V gene, CDR1 is LGHNA and CDR2 is YSLEER. The CDR3 covers 17 residues. V dropped 3 bases and J dropped 5; count of bases not matched to a gene: 14. CDR3 region: CASSQASSRGAGETQYF. For the CDR3, the DNA is TGCGCCAGCAGCCAGGCCTCGTCGCGGGGGGCGGGGGAGACCCAGTACTTC.